This T cell receptor beta chain was sequenced for a study of glioma-infiltrating T cells. About the study: Sequencing aimed for roughly 4.5- to 11-fold coverage of about a million peripheral T cells. General study findings and limits: Above-expected tissue-blood divergence occurred in all gliomas, most in low-grade ones.

Amplification of TCR alpha and beta CDR3 regions from RNA used iRepertoire nested multiplex PCR. For one-step reverse transcription and amplification, 100-400 ng of tissue mRNA or PBMC total RNA was used. TCRdb analysed the multiplex PCR reads with MiXCR anew, one entry per CDR3 protein. The sample contains more than 350,000 distinct CDR3 sequences, roughly two fifths of which appear only once. A few counts support this clonotype. Its antigen is still unknown. Germline CDR1 and CDR2: DFQATT and SNEGSKA (reference sequence). The CDR3 is 14 residues long. The V gene lost 0 bases and the J gene lost 4 bases, with 12 bases spanning the gap.

The sample taken for sequencing was glioma tissue, nonneoplastic brain tissue, or PBMCs (not recorded which). This chain links TRBV20-1 with TRBJ1-1; TRBD1 might be the D (5 bases). The sequence derives from a human donor with low-grade glioma or glioblastoma, undergoing nonglioma brain surgery, or in good health (not recorded which). The CDR3 spells CSARDSGALTEAFF. As DNA, the CDR3 is TGCAGTGCTAGAGATTCCGGGGCGCTCACTGAAGCTTTCTTT.